This T cell receptor (beta chain) was profiled in a study of cytomegalovirus exposure and HLA in healthy donors. As for the study in general: The study's early data release held tens of millions of unique TCRs from HLA-typed donors. Study-wide results and limits: The authors reported that TCR beta sequences could predict HLA-A and HLA-B alleles. These predictions were accurate for most subjects in the first cohort. The productive fraction for most TCR beta V segments was about 87% or about 30% in an earlier analysis. The study recorded 150 to 200 TCR beta chains that were cytomegalovirus-associated.

Remarks on this clone: Its antigen is unknown.

A multiplex PCR was run with 60 Vbeta primers and 13 Jbeta primers. Sequencing used immunoSEQ multiplex PCR; TCRdb keeps in-frame clones, though not all of them. The table has under 140,000 clones, over 65% seen once. The CDR3 is 14 residues long. Trimming shortened V by 3 bases and J by 0 bases, and 7 bases separated the two germline ends. Germline-derived CDR1 and CDR2 are LNHDA and SQIVND (reference sequence). The specimen was PBMCs. The source of this sequence is a woman aged 30 to 39 in good health and CMV-seronegative. The J gene is TRBJ2-3, the V gene TRBV19; the D gene is possibly TRBD2 (5 bases). The CDR3 DNA sequence: TGTGCCAGTAGTATCGGGATAAGCACAGATACGCAGTATTTT. This sequence encodes CASSIGISTDTQYF.